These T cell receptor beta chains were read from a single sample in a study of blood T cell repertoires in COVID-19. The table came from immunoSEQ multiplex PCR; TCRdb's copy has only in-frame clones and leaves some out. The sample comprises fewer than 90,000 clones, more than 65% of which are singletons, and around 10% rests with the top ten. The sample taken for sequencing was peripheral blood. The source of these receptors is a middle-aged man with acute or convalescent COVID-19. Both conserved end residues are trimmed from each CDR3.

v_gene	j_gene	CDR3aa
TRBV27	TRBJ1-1	ASAPDRGRTEAF
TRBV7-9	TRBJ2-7	ASSPRTASFSSYEQY
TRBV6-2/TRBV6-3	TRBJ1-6	ASSLTGQGSYNSPLH
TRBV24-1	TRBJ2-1	ATSGSGTARHNEQF
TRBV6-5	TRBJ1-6	ASSYAGIPPLH
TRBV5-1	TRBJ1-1	ASSHGQGNTEAF
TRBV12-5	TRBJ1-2	ASGLVVGTSNYGYT
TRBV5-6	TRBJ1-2	ASSFLGQGVVDYGYT
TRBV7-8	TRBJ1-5	ASSSGQGRNQPQH
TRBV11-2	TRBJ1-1	ASSSYRAKNTEAF
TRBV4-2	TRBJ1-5	ASSQVGQGASNQPQH
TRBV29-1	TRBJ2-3	SDQGFTDTQY
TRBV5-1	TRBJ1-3	ASSLWGLGNTIY
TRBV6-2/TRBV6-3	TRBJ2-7	ASNPAGLAGSYEQY